This is a list of T cell receptor beta chains from one sample in a study of graft-versus-host responses after intestinal transplantation. Profiled with immunoSEQ multiplex PCR; TCRdb holds only in-frame clones, not every one. The data show about 100,000 clones, roughly 91% seen once. No antigen has been assigned to these receptors. The sequencing here drew on unstimulated CD4+ T cells sorted from spleen or lymph node cells, taken before transplant. These receptors originate from a human donor who was the organ donor for an intestinal transplant. The CDR3 runs from the conserved cysteine through the conserved F or W. The D gene is left open where the match is weak. Not all rows give a size; the values are once, few, many and, for expanded clones, a class.

V gene	J gene	D gene	clone size	CDR3 protein	CDR3 DNA
TRBV4-2	TRBJ2-1	.	once	CASSQDVGVGNEQFF	TGTGCCAGCAGCCAAGATGTAGGGGTAGGGAATGAGCAGTTCTTC
TRBV2	TRBJ2-1	TRBD2	.	CASSGIERGAYNEQFF	TGTGCCAGCAGTGGTATTGAGCGGGGGGCGTACAATGAGCAGTTCTTC
TRBV10-3	TRBJ2-1	.	.	CAILRVGGNEQFF	TGTGCCATCCTTAGGGTAGGGGGCAATGAGCAGTTCTTC
TRBV2	TRBJ1-2	TRBD1	few	CASSGQGYGYTF	TGTGCCAGCAGTGGACAGGGTTACGGCTACACCTTC
TRBV29-1	TRBJ2-7	TRBD2	.	CSVEPLAGGENEQYF	TGCAGCGTTGAACCCCTAGCGGGGGGCGAGAACGAGCAGTACTTC
TRBV4-3	TRBJ1-5	TRBD1	.	CASSQDPTGDQPQHF	TGCGCCAGCAGCCAAGATCCGACAGGGGATCAGCCCCAGCATTTT
TRBV4-2	TRBJ1-1	.	.	CASSQEITRANTEAFF	TGTGCCAGCAGCCAAGAAATCACCCGAGCGAACACTGAAGCTTTCTTT
TRBV4-2	TRBJ2-3	TRBD2	.	CASSQGLAGYTDTQYF	TGTGCCAGCAGCCAAGGGTTAGCGGGGTACACAGATACGCAGTATTTT
TRBV5-1	TRBJ1-1	.	few	CASKGGSMNTEAFF	TGCGCCAGCAAAGGAGGCAGCATGAACACTGAAGCTTTCTTT
TRBV5-1	TRBJ2-5	TRBD2	.	CASSLASSGGAQTQYF	TGCGCCAGCAGCTTGGCTTCTAGCGGGGGGGCGCAGACCCAGTACTTC
TRBV5-1	TRBJ1-6	TRBD1	.	CASSLDGQGNSPLHF	TGCGCCAGCAGCTTGGACGGACAGGGTAATTCACCCCTCCACTTT
TRBV5-1	TRBJ1-5	.	.	CASSSSPGSYQPQHF	TGCGCCAGCAGCTCATCACCCGGGAGCTATCAGCCCCAGCATTTT
TRBV29-1	TRBJ1-2	TRBD1	.	CSVEHRTGQYYGYTF	TGCAGCGTTGAACACCGGACAGGGCAATACTATGGCTACACCTTC
TRBV7-9	TRBJ1-1	.	.	CASSSLPNTEAFF	TGTGCCAGCAGCTCCCTCCCGAACACTGAAGCTTTCTTT
TRBV27	TRBJ2-5	TRBD2	.	CASSSERAGGPSTQYF	TGTGCCAGCAGTTCGGAAAGAGCGGGGGGGCCGTCGACCCAGTACTTC
TRBV11-2	TRBJ2-3	.	.	CASSLGQDLTDTQYF	TGTGCCAGCAGCTTAGGACAGGACCTCACAGATACGCAGTATTTT
TRBV4-1	TRBJ2-3	.	.	CASSHNPGIPSTDTQYF	TGCGCCAGCAGCCACAACCCGGGTATCCCTAGCACAGATACGCAGTATTTT
TRBV19	TRBJ2-6	TRBD1	.	CASSTLGGDGANVLTF	TGTGCCAGTAGTACCCTAGGGGGCGATGGGGCCAACGTCCTGACTTTC
TRBV7-9	TRBJ2-2	TRBD2	.	CASSLLGLAGAKNTGELFF	TGTGCCAGCAGCCTATTAGGACTAGCGGGGGCCAAGAACACCGGGGAGCTGTTTTTT
TRBV12-5	TRBJ2-6	TRBD1	once	CASGPGTGVSGANVLTF	TGTGCTAGTGGCCCCGGGACAGGGGTCTCTGGGGCCAACGTCCTGACTTTC
TRBV27	TRBJ2-7	.	.	CASSRLGSYEQYF	TGTGCCAGCAGCCGCCTCGGGTCCTACGAGCAGTACTTC
TRBV10-3	TRBJ2-1	.	.	CAISDPGSPSGNEQFF	TGTGCCATCAGTGACCCCGGGAGTCCGAGCGGGAATGAGCAGTTCTTC
TRBV5-4	TRBJ2-3	TRBD2	.	CASSLSWGGGTDTQYF	TGTGCCAGCAGCCTAAGCTGGGGGGGAGGCACAGATACGCAGTATTTT
TRBV5-1	TRBJ2-1	TRBD2	once	CASRVGTSAYNEQFF	TGCGCCAGCAGGGTGGGGACTAGTGCCTACAATGAGCAGTTCTTC
TRBV7-9	TRBJ1-1	TRBD1	.	CASSLAYGTGNTEAFF	TGTGCCAGCAGCTTAGCATATGGGACAGGGAACACTGAAGCTTTCTTT
TRBV5-1	TRBJ2-3	.	.	CASFEFRDTQYF	TGCGCCAGCTTTGAGTTTAGAGATACGCAGTATTTT
TRBV19	TRBJ1-6	.	.	CASSDPRWNSPLHF	TGTGCCAGTAGCGACCCGAGGTGGAATTCACCCCTCCACTTT
TRBV4-1	TRBJ2-1	.	.	CASSQDPAGPGEQFF	TGCGCCAGCAGCCAAGATCCAGCGGGCCCTGGGGAGCAGTTCTTC
TRBV2	TRBJ2-7	.	.	CASSDTYEQYF	TGTGCCAGCAGTGACACCTACGAGCAGTACTTC
TRBV10-2	TRBJ1-1	.	.	CASTQLSILRGEETEAFF	TGCGCCAGCACTCAACTTAGTATCCTTAGGGGCGAGGAGACTGAAGCTTTCTTT
TRBV6-1	TRBJ2-7	.	.	CASSEVGGASYEQYF	TGTGCCAGCAGTGAAGTAGGTGGGGCCTCCTACGAGCAGTACTTC
TRBV18	TRBJ2-7	.	.	CASSPLFSGNSYEQYF	TGTGCCAGCTCACCACTTTTTTCCGGGAACTCCTACGAGCAGTACTTC
TRBV7-2	TRBJ2-1	TRBD2	.	CASSPGGSHNEQFF	TGTGCCAGCAGCCCCGGGGGGTCCCACAATGAGCAGTTCTTC
TRBV4-1	TRBJ2-5	TRBD2	.	CASSQVLGGGKETQYF	TGCGCCAGCAGCCAAGTATTGGGGGGGGGTAAAGAGACCCAGTACTTC
TRBV15	TRBJ1-4	.	.	CATRRAFATNEKLFF	TGTGCCACCAGGAGGGCCTTTGCGACTAATGAAAAACTGTTTTTT
TRBV18	TRBJ1-2	TRBD1	.	CASSLTGTGVSGYTF	TGTGCCAGCTCACTTACCGGGACAGGGGTCTCTGGCTACACCTTC
TRBV7-9	TRBJ2-7	TRBD1	.	CASSSLRTGGNEQYF	TGTGCCAGCAGTTCCCTCAGGACAGGCGGTAACGAGCAGTACTTC
TRBV2	TRBJ2-7	.	.	CASSVRQGLYEQYF	TGTGCCAGCAGCGTACGACAGGGACTCTACGAGCAGTACTTC
TRBV4-1	TRBJ1-6	TRBD1	.	CASSQDLRDRGYSPLHF	TGCGCCAGCAGCCAAGATTTACGGGACAGGGGGTATTCACCCCTCCACTTT
TRBV7-2	TRBJ1-4	.	.	CASGRTAPSNEKLFF	TGTGCCAGCGGAAGGACAGCACCCTCTAATGAAAAACTGTTTTTT
TRBV7-3	TRBJ2-2	TRBD1	.	CASSPGQGGTGELFF	TGTGCCAGCAGCCCCGGACAGGGAGGAACCGGGGAGCTGTTTTTT
TRBV5-5	TRBJ2-1	.	.	CASSFSHEQFF	TGTGCCAGCAGCTTTAGCCATGAGCAGTTCTTC
TRBV4-2	TRBJ2-7	.	once	CASSQGGGNSYEQYF	TGTGCCAGCAGCCAAGGTGGGGGGAACTCCTACGAGCAGTACTTC
TRBV5-1	TRBJ1-6	.	.	CASSLASGFSGNSPLHF	TGCGCCAGCAGCTTGGCCTCGGGGTTTTCGGGGAATTCACCCCTCCACTTT
TRBV19	TRBJ1-1	TRBD1	.	CASRTGQFVYTEAFF	TGTGCCAGCCGTACGGGACAGTTCGTTTACACTGAAGCTTTCTTT
TRBV15	TRBJ1-1	TRBD1	.	CATSSGDRGQEAFF	TGTGCCACCAGCAGCGGGGACAGAGGGCAAGAAGCTTTCTTT
TRBV29-1	TRBJ2-3	TRBD2	once	CSVDRDGRTDTQYF	TGCAGCGTTGATCGGGACGGGAGGACAGATACGCAGTATTTT
TRBV4-3	TRBJ1-4	.	.	CASSQDPRGVNEKLFF	TGCGCCAGCAGCCAAGATCCCCGGGGGGTCAATGAAAAACTGTTTTTT
TRBV28	TRBJ2-7	TRBD1	.	CASSRYRGTYEQYF	TGTGCCAGCAGTCGTTACAGGGGAACCTACGAGCAGTACTTC